Shown below are 29 T cell receptor beta chains from a single sample sequenced in a study of response to subunit inactivated influenza vaccine. TCRdb re-derived calls from the RT-PCR reads in MiXCR, one entry per CDR3 protein. Of a few hundred thousand distinct CDR3 sequences listed, 9% to 15% are singletons. The input for sequencing was non-naive T cells sorted from PBMCs, taken roughly 2 weeks before vaccination. The receptors originated from a man aged 50-60 years who received an inactivated influenza vaccine.

The V and J genes are TRBV5-6 and TRBJ2-7; 8 bases align to TRBD1. The length of the CDR3 is 16 residues. Germline CDR1 and CDR2: SGHDT and YYEEEE. With V trimmed by 4 bases and J by 2 bases, 11 bases remained unmatched. The CDR3 DNA is TGTGCCAGCAGCGCAACCGGGACAGGACCTGCCTACGAGCAGTACTTC. As protein: CASSATGTGPAYEQYF.

The chain is built from TRBV3-1 and TRBJ2-4; 10 nucleotides line up with TRBD1. V shed 5 bases and J 7 bases; nucleotides not matched to a gene: 11. Per the germline V gene, CDR1 is LGHDT and CDR2 is YNNKEL (reference sequence). The CDR3 extends over 16 amino acids. The chain's CDR3 is CASSTSGTGAVNIQYF. The CDR3 DNA reads TGTGCCAGCAGCACTTCCGGGACAGGGGCTGTGAACATTCAGTACTTC.

The gene calls are TRBV9 and TRBJ1-1, with no clear D. Deletions cut 2 bases from V and 1 base from J, with 6 bases between. CDR1 and CDR2 from the germline V gene are SGDLS and YYNGEE. The CDR3 runs to 13 residues. This chain's CDR3 is CASSVVPNTEAFF. The CDR3 DNA follows: TGTGCCAGCAGCGTTGTTCCGAACACTGAAGCTTTCTTT.

V usage is TRBV2 and J usage is TRBJ2-1; TRBD1 matches 8 bases. The CDR3 consists of 17 residues. Per the germline V gene, CDR1 is SNHLY and CDR2 is FYNNEI. V was clipped by 7 bases and J by 1 base; unmatched bases: 12. The CDR3 sequence is CASNRVSGQGSYNEQFF. CDR3 bases: TGTGCCAGCAACCGGGTCTCCGGACAGGGATCCTACAATGAGCAGTTCTTC. The full variable domain, completed using reference TRBV2 and TRBJ2-1, is EPEVTQTPSHQVTQMGQEVILRCVPISNHLYFYWYRQILGQKVEFLVSFYNNEISEKSEIFDDQFSVERPDGSNFTLKIRSTKLEDSAMYFCASNRVSGQGSYNEQFFGPGTRLTVL.

This clonotype was observed a few times. The V and J genes are TRBV24-1 and TRBJ2-1, with unresolved D. This CDR3 comprises 15 residues. Germline lookup yields CDR1 KGHDR and CDR2 SFDVKD. V dropped 6 bases and J dropped 6 bases, with 17 bases sitting between them. CDR3 sequence: CATSPGYPPSNEQFF. The CDR3 region has the DNA TGTGCCACCAGTCCAGGTTATCCCCCTTCCAATGAGCAGTTCTTC.

This clonotype was observed a handful of times. The chain links TRBV18 to TRBJ2-7; TRBD1 aligns across 7 bases. Germline loops: CDR1 KGHSH, CDR2 LQKENI. The CDR3 has 14 amino acids. After removal of 6 bases from V and 2 bases from J, the junction contained 7 bases not matched to a gene. The CDR3 region is CASSIRDSTYEQYF. The DNA for the CDR3 is TGTGCCAGCTCCATTCGGGACAGCACCTACGAGCAGTACTTC. The full variable domain, in which reference TRBV18 and TRBJ2-7 provide the parts outside the CDR3, is NAGVMQNPRHLVRRRGQEARLRCSPMKGHSHVYWYRQLPEEGLKFMVYLQKENIIDESGMPKERFSAEFPKEGPSILRIQQVVRGDSAAYFCASSIRDSTYEQYFGPGTRLTVT.

With regard to this clonotype: At one end, the junction sequence differs from germline, possibly due to a read error. The chain uses TRBV5-1 and TRBJ2-7, with D perhaps TRBD2 (6 bases). The CDR3 sequence is 15 residues long. The germline gives CDR1 SGHRS, CDR2 YFSETQ. The CDR3 DNA reads TGCGCCAGCAGCCAAGGGGACGGGGGAAACTACCAGCAGTACTTC. Its protein product is CASSQGDGGNYQQYF. Using reference TRBV5-1 and TRBJ2-7 for the parts outside the CDR3, the full variable domain is KAGVTQTPRYLIKTRGQQVTLSCSPISGHRSVSWYQQTPGQGLQFLFEYFSETQRNKGNFPGRFSGRQFSNSRSEMNVSTLELGDSALYLCASSQGDGGNYQQYFGPGTRLTVT.

Points on this clonotype: At one end, the junction sequence differs from germline, possibly due to a read error. The rearrangement links TRBV29-1 to TRBJ2-5, with D uncertain. Germline V lookup: CDR1 SQVTM, CDR2 ANQGSEA. The CDR3 is 17 residues long. CDR3 nucleotide sequence: TGCACCGTTGAAGGTGGGGTTACCAGTGCACAGAAGGAGACCCAGTACTTC. Amino acids: CTVEGGVTSAQKETQYF.

The chain links TRBV6-2 or TRBV6-3 to TRBJ1-6; TRBD1 matches at 11 bases. Germline-derived CDR1 and CDR2 are MNHEY and SVGEGT. The CDR3 covers 15 residues. V trimming: 0 bases; J trimming: 9 bases; junction bases outside the gene matches: 1. The CDR3 region has the DNA TGTGCCAGCAGTTACTCCGGGACAGGGGGTTCACCCCTCCACTTT. Translation gives CASSYSGTGGSPLHF.

This clonotype has more than one count but fewer than ten. This sequence joins TRBV28 and TRBJ2-5, with a weak D call TRBD1 (5 bases). From germline, CDR1 is MDHEN and CDR2 SYDVKM. The CDR3 has 14 residues. V was trimmed by 5 bases and J by 4 bases, leaving 14 bases between them. The CDR3 bases are TGTGCCAGCAGTACCCCAGGGAACAGAGAGACCCAGTACTTC. Protein: CASSTPGNRETQYF.

This clonotype has more than one count but fewer than ten. The CDR3 is CASSPSGGQGMKTQYF. The CDR3 DNA reads TGCGCCAGCAGCCCATCCGGTGGACAGGGGATGAAGACCCAGTACTTC. The J gene is TRBJ2-5, the V gene TRBV4-1; 9 bases map to TRBD1. V shed 4 bases, J shed 6 bases, and the junction held 12 bases outside the gene matches. This CDR3 has 16 residues. Germline loops: CDR1 MGHRA, CDR2 YSYEKL.

This clonotype was recorded at least ten times. The genes are TRBV27 and TRBJ1-1; no reliable D call. Trimming cost V 4 bases and J 1 base, with 7 bases left between them. CDR1 and CDR2 (germline): MNHEY, SMNVEV (reference sequence). The CDR3 has 13 amino acids. CDR3 sequence: CASSYRPNTEAFF. The CDR3 bases are TGTGCCAGCAGTTATCGACCGAACACTGAAGCTTTCTTT.

This clonotype came up a few times. V is TRBV6-2 or TRBV6-3 and J is TRBJ2-7; a weak D match, TRBD2 (5 bases). V was shortened by 3 bases and J by 3 bases, with 12 bases between the two germline ends. This CDR3 has 14 amino acids. Looked up from germline, CDR1 is MNHEY and CDR2 is SVGEGT. The CDR3 DNA sequence: TGTGCCAGCAGTTATCGGAGAGGGTTCTACGAGCAGTACTTC. It yields the protein CASSYRRGFYEQYF.

J is TRBJ2-1 and V is TRBV6-5; maybe TRBD1 (5 bases). Germline V gene lookup returns CDR1 MNHEY and CDR2 SVGAGI. V lost 7 bases and J lost 6, with 13 bases in between. CDR3 length: 13 residues. The CDR3 sequence: CASTFGHFNEQFF. The DNA for the CDR3 is TGTGCCAGCACGTTTGGACACTTCAATGAGCAGTTCTTC.

CDR3 region: CAWSVSGYGEQYF. In DNA, the CDR3 is TGTGCCTGGAGTGTGTCAGGGTATGGCGAGCAGTACTTC. The chain links TRBV30 to TRBJ2-7, with a possible D match to TRBD1 (5 bases). Germline V lookup: CDR1 GTSNPN, CDR2 SVGIG (reference sequence). There are 13 residues in the CDR3. Trimming removed 0 bases at V and 6 bases at J, with 12 bases between.

This clonotype was recorded a few times. CDR3 bases: TGTGCCAGCAGTGAAGACAGTACCTATGGCTACACCTTC. Its protein is CASSEDSTYGYTF. The V and J genes are TRBV6-1 and TRBJ1-2; no clear D. The CDR3 spans 13 residues. V was trimmed by 1 base and J by 4 bases, leaving 7 bases between them. Germline CDR1 MNHNS, CDR2 SASEGT.

The rearrangement links TRBV11-2 to TRBJ1-2; a weak D match, TRBD1 (5 bases). This CDR3 comprises 12 residues. Between the trimmed V and J ends, which lost 5 bases and 5 bases, there was a span of 9 bases. Germline values: CDR1 SGHAT, CDR2 FQNNGV. Written as DNA, the CDR3 is TGTGCCAGCAGCGTGGACATGTATGGCTACACCTTC. Protein sequence: CASSVDMYGYTF. Full variable domain (missing parts from reference TRBV11-2 and TRBJ1-2): EAGVAQSPRYKIIEKRQSVAFWCNPISGHATLYWYQQILGQGPKLLIQFQNNGVVDDSQLPKDRFSAERLKGVDSTLKIQPAKLEDSAVYLCASSVDMYGYTFGSGTRLTVV.

The table lists this clonotype with a few counts. The V call is TRBV20-1, the J call TRBJ2-3; 15 bases agree with TRBD2. In germline, CDR1 is DFQATT, CDR2 SNEGSKA (reference sequence). V lost 1 base and J lost 1; bases outside the gene matches: 6. The CDR3 loop spans 18 amino acids. DNA for the CDR3: TGCAGTGCTAGAGGTCTAGGACTAGCGGGGGGGGGCACAGATACGCAGTATTTT. As protein: CSARGLGLAGGGTDTQYF.

The chain joins TRBV5-4 to TRBJ2-2; no definite D call. The V gene's germline CDR1 is SGHNT and CDR2 YYREEE (reference sequence). Between the trimmed V and J ends, which lost 0 bases and 5 bases, there was a span of 11 bases. The CDR3 contains 15 residues. CDR3 protein: CASSLDLEGTGELFF. DNA for the CDR3: TGTGCCAGCAGCTTGGACCTAGAAGGGACCGGGGAGCTGTTTTTT.

At least ten counts were recorded for this clonotype. CDR3 sequence (DNA): TGTGCCAGTCGGGACCGGGACTACCTCTACAATGAGCAGTTCTTC. It codes for CASRDRDYLYNEQFF. The V gene is TRBV19, the J gene TRBJ2-1; 7 bases match TRBD2. This CDR3 spans 15 amino acids. Per germline, CDR1 LNHDA and CDR2 SQIVND (reference sequence). Trimming at V came to 8 bases and at J to 3 bases, leaving 10 bases not matched to a gene. Complete variable domain (other parts from reference TRBV19 and TRBJ2-1): DGGITQSPKYLFRKEGQNVTLSCEQNLNHDAMYWYRQDPGQGLRLIYYSQIVNDFQKGDIAEGYSVSREKKESFPLTVTSAQKNPTAFYLCASRDRDYLYNEQFFGPGTRLTVL.

The rearrangement uses TRBV29-1 and TRBJ2-3; TRBD2 might be the D (5 bases). The V gene's germline CDR1 is SQVTM and CDR2 ANQGSEA. The CDR3 loop spans 12 amino acids. Trimming took 4 bases from V and 6 from J, leaving 11 bases between them. In DNA form, the CDR3 reads TGCAGCGTTGGAGGGAGTTTTGATACGCAGTATTTT. Its translation: CSVGGSFDTQYF.

The genes are TRBV18 and TRBJ2-3, with D unclear. The CDR3 contains 14 residues. Trimming left V 3 bases short and J 0 bases short, with 7 bases between. Germline CDR1 is KGHSH and CDR2 is LQKENI. The chain's CDR3 is CASSPLQSTDTQYF. DNA of the CDR3: TGTGCCAGCTCACCTCTTCAAAGCACAGATACGCAGTATTTT.

This clonotype was counted between two and nine times. The chain has TRBV4-3 and TRBJ2-3; 8 bases are a match to TRBD2. The CDR3 runs to 20 residues. J lost 9 bases, V lost 1 base, and 24 bases had no gene match. The germline gives CDR1 LGHNA, CDR2 YSLEER. The CDR3 spells CASSQAPYLARGVLRVTQYF. In DNA, the CDR3 is TGCGCCAGCAGCCAAGCGCCCTACTTGGCGCGGGGGGTCCTCCGGGTCACGCAGTATTTT.

The chain links TRBV4-1 to TRBJ2-5, with a tentative D call TRBD1 (5 bases). The V gene's germline CDR1 is MGHRA and CDR2 YSYEKL. This CDR3 spans 15 amino acids. Deletions cut 3 bases from V and 5 bases from J, with 16 bases between. The CDR3 bases are TGCGCCAGCAGCCAGCAACAGGCGCCCCTGGAGACCCAGTACTTC. It encodes CASSQQQAPLETQYF.

At least ten counts were recorded for this clonotype. The junction departs from the called germline gene at one end, perhaps through a read error. The chain carries TRBV5-1 and TRBJ2-1; D is possibly TRBD1 or TRBD2 (5 bases each). The germline CDR1 and CDR2 sequences are SGHRS and YFSETQ. This CDR3 is 14 amino acids long. The CDR3 is CASRLDGGYNEQFF. The CDR3 nucleotides are TGCGCCAGCAGATTGGATGGGGGATACAATGAGCAGTTCTTC. Together with reference TRBV5-1 and TRBJ2-1, the CDR3 gives the full variable domain: KAGVTQTPRYLIKTRGQQVTLSCSPISGHRSVSWYQQTPGQGLQFLFEYFSETQRNKGNFPGRFSGRQFSNSRSEMNVSTLELGDSALYLCASRLDGGYNEQFFGPGTRLTVL.

The rearrangement links TRBV28 to TRBJ2-1; 11 bases are shared with TRBD2. From germline, CDR1 is MDHEN and CDR2 SYDVKM. The CDR3 is 15 residues long. Trimming took 6 bases from V and 9 from J; bases not matched to a gene: 10. Here the CDR3 DNA reads TGTGCCAGCAGCCTACTAGCGGGAGAATCGGGTGAGCAGTTCTTC. Translating gives CASSLLAGESGEQFF.

This clonotype occurred a few times. V usage is TRBV25-1 and J usage is TRBJ1-1, with D possibly TRBD1 on 5 matching bases. The CDR3 runs 14 residues. The germline V and J ends were trimmed by 3 bases and 1 base, with 9 bases remaining between them. In germline, CDR1 is MGHDK, CDR2 SYGVNS. In nucleotides, the CDR3 is TGTGCCAGCAGTGACGCAGGGAGGAACACTGAAGCTTTCTTT. It codes for CASSDAGRNTEAFF.

The CDR3 bases are TGTGCCACCAGTGATTTGGGAGGGCAGGGTTACAATGAGCAGTTCTTC. It encodes CATSDLGGQGYNEQFF. The J gene is TRBJ2-1, the V gene TRBV24-1; a weak D match, TRBD2 (6 bases). In germline, CDR1 is KGHDR, CDR2 SFDVKD. This CDR3 is built from 16 residues. The germline V and J ends were trimmed by 0 bases and 4 bases, with 12 bases remaining between them.

The chain couples TRBV15 to TRBJ2-3; TRBD2 matches 11 bases. V was clipped by 1 base and J by 7 bases; unmatched bases: 7. Germline V gene lookup returns CDR1 LNHNV and CDR2 YYDKDF (reference sequence). The CDR3 is 16 residues long. The CDR3 nucleotides read TGTGCCACCAGCAGAGGGTCTAGCGGGGGGAAAAATACGCAGTATTTT. Translation gives CATSRGSSGGKNTQYF. The variable domain in full, with the rest retrieved from reference TRBV15 and TRBJ2-3, is DAMVIQNPRYQVTQFGKPVTLSCSQTLNHNVMYWYQQKSSQAPKLLFHYYDKDFNNEADTPDNFQSRRPNTSFCFLDIRSPGLGDTAMYLCATSRGSSGGKNTQYFGPGTRLTVL.